The T cell receptor (beta chain) under discussion was sequenced for a study of Ad26.COV2.S vaccination and SARS-CoV-2 variants. Germline CDR1 and CDR2: ENHRY and SYGVKD. The V gene lost 11 bases and the J gene lost 7 bases, with 15 bases spanning the gap. This CDR3 is built from 12 residues. Treatment indicated: roughly 19 received Ad26.COV2.S at low or high dose, single or two shots; several received placebo; per-sample allocation not given. Collection of samples fell on day 63 after the first vaccine or placebo injection. Sequencing was performed with immunoSEQ multiplex PCR; in TCRdb, only in-frame clones are kept and a portion is missing. The sample lists approximately 420,000 clones, around 87% occurring once.

The genes are TRBV10-3 and TRBJ2-1; possibly TRBD1 or TRBD2 for D (5 bases each). Sequences were derived from peripheral blood, sampled in a trial of Ad26.COV2.S vaccine versus placebo. The source is a person between 18 and 65 years old who received the Ad26.COV2.S COVID-19 vaccine or a placebo. The CDR3 DNA reads TGTGCCTCCCGGACTGGGGGTAATGAGCAGTTCTTC. The encoded protein is CASRTGGNEQFF.